This TCR beta chain was captured by sequencing in a study of blood T cell repertoires in COVID-19. Study-wide context: PBMCs, B-cell-depleted T cells, or T cells were the source of the cDNA or gDNA that made up the material.

Method: immunoSEQ multiplex PCR; TCRdb's copy keeps in-frame clones and lacks some. The data hold approximately 270,000 clones, with 80% to 85% observed a single time. This clone has ten or more counts. The Seattle patients joined while their infection was active and were tracked longitudinally afterward. This receptor was identified in a person aged 70 to 85 with COVID-19, enrolled during active disease. Material for sequencing was peripheral blood.

CDR3 region: CASSQRESYEQYF. DNA for the CDR3: TGCGCCAGCAGCCAGCGGGAGTCCTACGAGCAGTACTTC. The V call is TRBV5-1, the J call TRBJ2-7; the match to TRBD2 covers 8 bases. Losses at the gene ends were 4 bases for V and 1 base for J; bases not matched to a gene: 1. This CDR3 has 13 amino acids. Germline assignment: CDR1 SGHRS and CDR2 YFSETQ.